This TCR beta chain derives from a study of long-term antiretroviral therapy in people with HIV. Study-wide results and limits: Pre-ART clonal expansion yielded clones that dominated the repertoire at all time points. Blood dates from 2004 to 2017, possibly under older ART regimens.

Of note for this clone: What it recognizes is unknown.

At survey level, the immunoSEQ assay was run in its v3.0 version. Sequencing aimed to cover about 40,000-50,000 T-cell genomes per sample. TCRdb's table, derived via immunoSEQ multiplex PCR, lists solely in-frame clones and lacks some. The sample lists around 12,000 clones; more than 70% were seen once. The V and J ends lost 0 bases and 9 bases, in that order; junction bases with no gene match: 2. CDR3 length: 12 residues. Germline CDR1 is LNHNV and CDR2 is YYDKDF (reference sequence). This TCR was recovered from a woman between 40 and 50 years old with HIV. The chain recombines TRBV15 with TRBJ2-7, with 7 bases fitting TRBD2. The sequences come from unsorted PBMCs, collected 0.5 years before starting antiretroviral therapy. CDR3: CATSRDGRGQYF. Here the CDR3 DNA reads TGTGCCACCAGCAGAGATGGGAGGGGGCAGTACTTC.